The present entry profiles one T cell receptor (beta chain) with its context. Sequence at one end of the junction differs from germline and may be a read error. Participant reports of clinical history set cohort assignment. Recovered Cohort 3 donors showed two negative PCRs, clearance, or symptom resolution. These data are taken from a study of blood T cell repertoires in COVID-19. In the original workflow: It was from reference gene primer amplification that nucleated cell counts were estimated. Profiled with immunoSEQ multiplex PCR; TCRdb holds only in-frame clones, not every one. The D gene and trimming were derived from the DNA, and the V and J assignments and clone size from that table. This sample has 360,000 or so clones, with approximately 84% found just once. This CDR3 has 15 residues. Germline assignment: CDR1 SSHAT and CDR2 FNYEAQ (reference sequence).

This receptor was obtained from a woman between 25 and 40 years old who had recovered from COVID-19. Sequencing used PBMCs or T cells enriched from blood (not recorded which). The rearrangement links TRBV7-7 to TRBJ1-3; a weak D match, TRBD1 (5 bases). The CDR3 sequence is CASSGGTGSGNTIYF. The CDR3 DNA reads TGTGCTAGCAGCGGAGGGACCGGCTCTGGAAACACCATATATTTT.